These 28 T cell receptor beta chains originate from one sample sequenced in a study of cytomegalovirus exposure and HLA in healthy donors (dated 2017 in TCRdb). The library was produced with the immunoSEQ multiplex PCR assay. For the multiplex PCR, a mixture combining 60 forward primers for TCR Vbeta segments and 13 reverse primers for TCR Jbeta segments was used. Here the immuneACCESS table is served through TCRdb, limited to in-frame sequences with V and J called. Missing clones are a known gap in these copies; in checked studies unresolved V genes cover under half, and the rest lacks a known reason. The sample has about 110,000 clones on record, roughly 79% of them singletons. The ten biggest clones cover about 8% of the sample. The sample taken for sequencing was PBMCs. The receptors shown here come from a woman between 45 and 65 years old in good health and CMV-seropositive.

The gene calls are TRBV4-2 and TRBJ1-1; 7 nucleotides line up with TRBD1. The CDR3 spans 17 residues. From germline, CDR1 is LGHNA and CDR2 YNFKEQ. Trimming removed 1 base from V and 2 bases from J; junction bases left unmatched: 10. CDR3 sequence reads: CASSQGVGGARNTEAFF. In DNA form, the CDR3 reads TGTGCCAGCAGCCAAGGGGTAGGGGGCGCAAGAAACACTGAAGCTTTCTTT.

CDR3 sequence (DNA): TGTGCCAGCAGCTTTGATCGGGAGGGTGAAGAGCAGTACTTC. Residues: CASSFDREGEEQYF. This chain joins TRBV5-4 and TRBJ2-7, with TRBD2 matching over 8 bases. The CDR3 has 14 residues. Germline trimming cut 2 bases from V and 7 bases from J; bases unmatched to any gene: 8. The germline gives CDR1 SGHNT, CDR2 YYREEE (reference sequence).

V is TRBV27 and J is TRBJ2-3; 13 bases are shared with TRBD2. There are 15 residues in the CDR3. CDR1 and CDR2 from the germline V gene are MNHEY and SMNVEV (reference sequence). After removal of 5 bases from V and 3 bases from J, the junction contained 2 bases not matched to a gene. CDR3 loop: CASSTLAGGTDTQYF. As DNA, the CDR3 is TGTGCCAGCAGTACACTAGCGGGGGGGACAGATACGCAGTATTTT.

V is TRBV9 and J is TRBJ1-1; D gene ambiguous. Germline CDR1 reads SGDLS; CDR2 reads YYNGEE. This CDR3 is 16 amino acids long. Trimming removed 0 bases at V and 0 bases at J, with 12 bases between. DNA for the CDR3: TGTGCCAGCAGCGTAGTTTTACAGCCCATGAACACTGAAGCTTTCTTT. Amino acid sequence: CASSVVLQPMNTEAFF.

The genes are TRBV10-3 and TRBJ1-4; possible D gene TRBD1, 5 bases. The germline V and J ends were trimmed by 0 bases and 11 bases, with 10 bases remaining between them. This CDR3 comprises 13 residues. The germline CDR1 and CDR2 sequences are ENHRY and SYGVKD. The CDR3 region has the DNA TGTGCCATCAGTGAGTCGGCGGGGGAGAAACTGTTTTTT. Translating it yields CAISESAGEKLFF.

CDR3 amino acids: CASSSKTRGRGYEQYF. The CDR3 nucleotides read TGTGCCAGCAGTTCCAAAACCAGGGGGAGAGGATACGAGCAGTACTTC. The chain joins TRBV6-5 to TRBJ2-7; 7 positions match TRBD1. Germline V gene lookup returns CDR1 MNHEY and CDR2 SVGAGI. J gave up 4 bases and V 4 bases, and 13 bases lay outside the gene matches. The CDR3 loop spans 16 amino acids.

This sequence joins TRBV13 and TRBJ1-6, with 8 nucleotides matching TRBD1. V dropped 6 bases and J dropped 10; count of bases not matched to a gene: 11. This CDR3 contains 15 residues. Germline CDR1 PRHDT, CDR2 FYEKMQ (reference sequence). The CDR3 bases are TGTGCCAGCAGTGCCGAGGGCAGGGGGCGGTCACCCCTCCACTTT. Translated: CASSAEGRGRSPLHF.

The rearrangement links TRBV5-1 to TRBJ1-2; 7 positions match TRBD1. The CDR3 consists of 15 residues. Germline V gene sequence: CDR1 SGHRS, CDR2 YFSETQ. Unmatched junction bases numbered 6, after V lost 4 bases and J lost 0 bases. The CDR3 protein is CASSTGTASNYGYTF. CDR3 nucleotides: TGCGCCAGCAGCACCGGGACAGCGTCTAACTATGGCTACACCTTC.

The chain's CDR3 is CASAGRPATGEQYF. The CDR3, as DNA: TGTGCCAGTGCGGGAAGGCCGGCCACGGGGGAGCAGTACTTC. The chain joins TRBV19 to TRBJ2-7, with D possibly being TRBD2 (6 bases). The CDR3 loop spans 14 amino acids. Germline lookup yields CDR1 LNHDA and CDR2 SQIVND (reference sequence). V was pared by 8 bases and J by 7 bases, with 21 bases between.

The rearrangement uses TRBV18 and TRBJ2-7, with TRBD1 matching 8 bases. Germline loops: CDR1 KGHSH, CDR2 LQKENI. V was clipped by 2 bases and J by 6 bases; unmatched bases: 3. This CDR3 comprises 13 residues. This CDR3 reads CASSPRQGFEQYF. The DNA of the CDR3 is TGTGCCAGCTCACCAAGACAGGGGTTCGAGCAGTACTTC.

The DNA of the CDR3 is TGTGCCAGCAGCTTAGAAGGGGTGGCTAGCGGGAGAGAATACGAGCAGTACTTC. Translation gives CASSLEGVASGREYEQYF. The chain has TRBV7-9 and TRBJ2-7, with TRBD2 identical over 10 bases. This CDR3 is 18 amino acids long. CDR1 and CDR2 from the germline V gene are SEHNR and FQNEAQ (reference sequence). The trim removed 1 base at V and 4 bases at J, leaving 13 bases unmatched.

The chain employs TRBV7-2 and TRBJ2-7; D may be TRBD2 (7 bases). CDR3 length: 18 residues. Germline V lookup: CDR1 SGHTA, CDR2 FQGNSA. V dropped 1 base and J dropped 1 base, with 20 bases sitting between them. CDR3 sequence reads: CASSLVPLGRGGSYEQYF. The CDR3 DNA reads as TGTGCCAGCAGCTTAGTACCCCTCGGTAGGGGGGGGTCCTACGAGCAGTACTTC.

This rearrangement joins TRBV5-6 to TRBJ2-7; 9 bases fit TRBD1. CDR1 is SGHDT, CDR2 YYEEEE, per germline. V lost 4 bases and J lost 1; bases outside the gene matches: 6. CDR3 length: 15 amino acids. CDR3 DNA sequence: TGTGCCAGCAGCCCTACGGGACAGGGATCCTACGAGCAGTACTTC. Translated, it gives CASSPTGQGSYEQYF.

This chain connects TRBV11-1 to TRBJ2-7; 7 nucleotides agree with TRBD2. V lost 3 bases, J lost 5 bases, and 10 bases stayed unmatched. Germline V gene sequence: CDR1 SGHAT, CDR2 FQDESV (reference sequence). The CDR3 is 15 amino acids. This chain's CDR3 is CASSFQGEGRHEQYF. CDR3 nucleotides: TGTGCCAGCAGCTTCCAAGGGGAGGGTCGGCACGAGCAGTACTTC.

This clone was counted a few times. The chain has TRBV21-1 and TRBJ1-6. TRBV21-1 is flagged as a pseudogene. CDR3 length: 14 amino acids. The CDR3 loop reads CASLSEDPNSPLHF. The CDR3 DNA reads TGTGCCAGCCTTTCGGAGGATCCTAATTCACCCCTCCACTTT.

This clone is a singleton in its sample. V usage is TRBV7-9 and J usage is TRBJ2-7, with TRBD2 matching over 9 bases. The germline CDR1 and CDR2 sequences are SEHNR and FQNEAQ (reference sequence). Trimming at V came to 4 bases and at J to 3 bases, leaving 7 bases not matched to a gene. The CDR3 loop spans 15 amino acids. CDR3 DNA sequence: TGTGCCAGCAGCTCCCCGACTAGCGGTAACTACGAGCAGTACTTC. Its protein product is CASSSPTSGNYEQYF.

V usage is TRBV5-4 and J usage is TRBJ2-3, with 7 bases fitting TRBD2. The length of the CDR3 is 17 residues. Per germline, CDR1 SGHNT and CDR2 YYREEE (reference sequence). J gave up 2 bases and V 4 bases, and 13 bases lay outside the gene matches. The CDR3 region has the DNA TGTGCCAGCAGCACCCGCGGACTAGGACCCAACACAGATACGCAGTATTTT. Its translation: CASSTRGLGPNTDTQYF.

The V call is TRBV5-1, the J call TRBJ1-2, with 8 bases fitting TRBD1. The length of the CDR3 is 15 residues. J lost 3 bases, V lost 4 bases, and 8 bases had no gene match. CDR1 and CDR2 (germline): SGHRS, YFSETQ. The CDR3 region is CASSLTGGEDYGYTF. The CDR3 coding sequence is TGCGCCAGCAGCCTCACAGGGGGGGAGGACTATGGCTACACCTTC.

V gene TRBV28 combines with J gene TRBJ2-5; 7 nucleotides agree with TRBD2. The CDR3 contains 14 residues. The germline V gene encodes CDR1 MDHEN and CDR2 SYDVKM. Unmatched junction bases numbered 10, after V lost 7 bases and J lost 5 bases. CDR3 bases: TGTGCCAGCATCAACAGGTGGGGAGGGGAGACCCAGTACTTC. Its protein product is CASINRWGGETQYF.

This chain uses TRBV2 with TRBJ1-1, with 11 bases fitting TRBD1. From germline, CDR1 is SNHLY and CDR2 FYNNEI. The J segment lost 3 bases and the V segment lost 6 bases, leaving 3 bases of the junction unmatched. The CDR3 consists of 14 residues. CDR3 coding DNA: TGTGCCAGCAGAGGACAGGGGGCGTACACTGAAGCTTTCTTT. This translates into CASRGQGAYTEAFF.

The V call is TRBV18, the J call TRBJ1-6, with 7 bases identical to TRBD1. V dropped 3 bases and J dropped 6; count of bases not matched to a gene: 2. Germline lookup yields CDR1 KGHSH and CDR2 LQKENI. The CDR3 length is 14 residues. The CDR3 DNA reads TGTGCCAGCTCACCCGGGACAGCTAATTCACCCCTCCACTTT. Translating gives CASSPGTANSPLHF.

This clone was counted ten times or more. The rearrangement links TRBV5-4 to TRBJ2-7; 9 bases agree with TRBD2. Trimming removed 5 bases from V and 1 base from J; junction bases left unmatched: 7. CDR1 is SGHNT and CDR2 is YYREEE in the germline V gene (reference sequence). This CDR3 spans 15 amino acids. The CDR3 sequence is CASSSGTSPSYEQYF. In nucleotides, the CDR3 is TGTGCCAGCAGTTCCGGGACTAGCCCTTCCTACGAGCAGTACTTC.

This clone was detected only a few times. The chain links TRBV7-2 to TRBJ2-5; TRBD2 matches at 9 bases. Germline V gene data show CDR1 as SGHTA and CDR2 as FQGNSA. The CDR3 is 15 residues long. With 7 bases clipped from V and 5 bases from J, the junction kept 11 bases outside the gene matches. The CDR3 reads CASMGGGGAGETQYF. The CDR3 region has the DNA TGTGCCAGCATGGGGGGCGGGGGGGCGGGGGAGACCCAGTACTTC.

The V and J genes are TRBV5-5 and TRBJ1-5; D unclear. Between the trimmed V and J ends, which lost 0 bases and 5 bases, there was a span of 9 bases. The CDR3 is 14 residues long. Germline-derived CDR1 and CDR2 are SGHKS and YYEKEE (reference sequence). The CDR3 here is CASSLAPGDQPQHF. The CDR3, as DNA: TGTGCCAGCAGCTTGGCCCCCGGGGATCAGCCCCAGCATTTT.

The gene calls are TRBV7-2 and TRBJ2-5; 9 bases are shared with TRBD2. This CDR3 spans 17 amino acids. Germline trimming cut 5 bases from V and 4 bases from J; bases unmatched to any gene: 14. Germline V gene data show CDR1 as SGHTA and CDR2 as FQGNSA. As DNA, the CDR3 is TGTGCCAGCAGCCTAGGATCTGGCGGGGGGGCCTCAGAGACCCAGTACTTC. This sequence encodes CASSLGSGGGASETQYF.

The rearrangement uses TRBV10-3 and TRBJ2-7, with TRBD2 identical over 13 bases. J lost 7 bases, V lost 3 bases, and 6 bases had no gene match. CDR1 ENHRY and CDR2 SYGVKD come from the germline V gene. This CDR3 comprises 15 residues. Here the CDR3 DNA reads TGTGCCATCAGTGAATGGACTAGCGGGAGTCAAGAGCAGTACTTC. The encoded protein is CAISEWTSGSQEQYF.

This clone was detected once. The chain carries TRBV7-2 and TRBJ2-2; no clear D gene. The CDR3 has 15 amino acids. Germline CDR1 is SGHTA and CDR2 is FQGNSA. The V end was cut by 2 bases, the J end by 0 bases, with 7 bases between. The CDR3 reads CASSLLLTNTGELFF. The CDR3 bases are TGTGCCAGCAGCTTACTACTAACGAACACCGGGGAGCTGTTTTTT. Based on the CDR3 plus reference TRBV7-2 and TRBJ2-2, the full variable domain is GAGVSQSPSNKVTEKGKDVELRCDPISGHTALYWYRQSLGQGLEFLIYFQGNSAPDKSGLPSDRFSAERTGGSVSTLTIQRTQQEDSAVYLCASSLLLTNTGELFFGEGSRLTVL.

The table lists this clone with a count of one. V usage is TRBV7-9 and J usage is TRBJ2-7; TRBD2 agrees at 7 bases. This CDR3 has 14 amino acids. V shed 4 bases, J shed 3 bases, and the junction held 6 bases outside the gene matches. Germline loops: CDR1 SEHNR, CDR2 FQNEAQ (reference sequence). The CDR3 region has the DNA TGTGCCAGCAGCTGGGACTACCTCCTCTACGAGCAGTACTTC. Amino acid sequence: CASSWDYLLYEQYF.